The following is a T cell receptor (beta chain) sequence with its context. Profiled with immunoSEQ multiplex PCR; TCRdb holds only in-frame clones, not every one. The table has approximately 260,000 clones, 88% seen once. CDR1 SGHVS and CDR2 FNYEAQ come from the germline V gene. The CDR3 length is 14 residues. V trimming: 3 bases; J trimming: 6 bases; junction bases outside the gene matches: 5. This record belongs to a study of blood T cell repertoires in COVID-19. Material for sequencing was peripheral blood. The sequence was collected from a woman in her 70s with COVID-19, enrolled during active disease. The rearrangement uses TRBV7-6 and TRBJ2-7; 10 bases line up with TRBD2. The CDR3 DNA reads as TGTGCCAGCAGCTTTCGAAGCGGGAGGGCCGAGCAGTACTTC. This encodes CASSFRSGRAEQYF.